A selection of T cell receptor beta chains follows, all from one sample in a study of CD8+ T cells in alopecia areata. Profiled with immunoSEQ multiplex PCR; TCRdb holds only in-frame clones, not every one. The sample has approximately 180,000 clones, around 64% seen once. The material was CD4+ T cells sorted from blood, obtained at roughly week 49, from a patient treated with tofacitinib. The receptors derive from a human donor with alopecia areata. The CDR3 runs from the conserved cysteine through the conserved F or W. The D gene is left open where the match is weak. Clone size, where shown, is once, few, many, or a class for clones that have expanded.

clone_size j_call v_call d_call cdr3_nt cdr3_aa
few TRBJ2-2 TRBV15 . TGTGCCACCAGCAGATCGGAGACCGGGGAGCTGTTTTTT CATSRSETGELFF
. TRBJ1-5 TRBV5-6 TRBD1 TGTGCCAGCAGCTTGACCGACAGGGGCAATCAGCCCCAGCATTTT CASSLTDRGNQPQHF
few TRBJ1-2 TRBV30 . TGTGCCTGGAGCGTATCCTCAGGGTCCTATGGCTACACCTTC CAWSVSSGSYGYTF
. TRBJ1-5 TRBV29-1 . TGCAGCGTTGGGGGGCTGAATCAGCCCCAGCATTTT CSVGGLNQPQHF
. TRBJ2-3 TRBV5-1 TRBD2 TGCGCCAGCAGCTTGATATCGCGGGGGGTCGGCAAAGATACGCAGTATTTT CASSLISRGVGKDTQYF
. TRBJ1-4 TRBV29-1 . TGCAGCGGTCAGGGAAGGGGGGATGAAAAACTGTTTTTT CSGQGRGDEKLFF
. TRBJ2-2 TRBV29-1 . TGCAGCGTTGAAGGGTGGGAGGCCGGGGAGCTGTTTTTT CSVEGWEAGELFF
. TRBJ1-5 TRBV29-1 . TGCAGCGTTAGTTTAGGGTCGGATCAGCCCCAGCATTTT CSVSLGSDQPQHF
few TRBJ2-7 TRBV7-9 TRBD2 TGTGCCAGCAGCTCCATGCGGGGGACCGAGCAGTACTTC CASSSMRGTEQYF
once TRBJ2-2 TRBV30 . TGTGCCTGGAGTGTATTAACAGCGGGCACCGGGGAGCTGTTTTTT CAWSVLTAGTGELFF
. TRBJ1-6 TRBV27 . TGTGCCAGCAAGTTAGGGTCGGCGGAACCCCTCCACTTT CASKLGSAEPLHF
. TRBJ1-2 TRBV6-5 TRBD1 TGTGCCAGCAGTTCCCAGCAGGGGGAGGACTATGGCTACACCTTC CASSSQQGEDYGYTF
. TRBJ1-1 TRBV5-1 . TGCGCCAGCAGCTTGGTTGGACAGCAGAACACTGAAGCTTTCTTT CASSLVGQQNTEAFF
. TRBJ1-2 TRBV27 . TGTGCCAGCAGTTCAGGCATCTGGGGAAATGGCTACACCTTC CASSSGIWGNGYTF
. TRBJ1-2 TRBV30 . TGTGCCTGGAGTGAGCAAGGGGGTCGCTATGGCTACACCTTC CAWSEQGGRYGYTF
. TRBJ2-1 TRBV29-1 TRBD2 TGCAGCGTTGAGGCTAGCGGGTTCGGTGAGCAGTTCTTC CSVEASGFGEQFF